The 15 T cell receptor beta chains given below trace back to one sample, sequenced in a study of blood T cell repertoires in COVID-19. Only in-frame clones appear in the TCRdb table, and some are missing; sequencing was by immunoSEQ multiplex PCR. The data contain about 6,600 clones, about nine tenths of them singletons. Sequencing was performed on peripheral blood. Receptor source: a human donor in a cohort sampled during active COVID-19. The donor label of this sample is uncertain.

CDR3 residues: CASSQGGLAGVIDEQYF. In DNA form, the CDR3 reads TGTGCCAGCAGCCAAGGTGGGCTAGCGGGAGTTATCGACGAGCAGTACTTC. The chain links TRBV4-2 to TRBJ2-7; 10 bases map to TRBD2. The CDR3 totals 17 residues. Germline V gives CDR1 LGHNA, CDR2 YNFKEQ. V lost 1 base to trimming and J lost 5 bases; unmatched junction nucleotides: 11.

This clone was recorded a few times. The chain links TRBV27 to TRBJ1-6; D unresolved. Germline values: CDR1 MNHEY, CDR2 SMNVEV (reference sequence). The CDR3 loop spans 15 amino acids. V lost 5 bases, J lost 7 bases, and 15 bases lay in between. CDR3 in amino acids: CASSREAGINSPLHF. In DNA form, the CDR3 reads TGTGCCAGCAGTCGGGAGGCAGGTATAAATTCACCCCTCCACTTT.

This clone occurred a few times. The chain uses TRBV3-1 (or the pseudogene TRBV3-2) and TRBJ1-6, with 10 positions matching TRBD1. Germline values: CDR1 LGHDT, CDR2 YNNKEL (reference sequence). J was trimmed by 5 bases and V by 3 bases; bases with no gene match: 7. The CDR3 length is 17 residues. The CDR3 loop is CASSQPGQGFHNSPLHF. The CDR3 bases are TGTGCCAGCAGCCAGCCGGGACAGGGGTTCCATAATTCACCCCTCCACTTT.

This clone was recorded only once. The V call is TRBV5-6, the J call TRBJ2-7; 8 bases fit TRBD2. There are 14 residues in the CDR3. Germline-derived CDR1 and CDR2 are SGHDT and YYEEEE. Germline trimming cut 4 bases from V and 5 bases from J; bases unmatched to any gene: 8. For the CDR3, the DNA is TGTGCCAGCAGCCCCGGGACTAGTTCGAACGAGCAGTACTTC. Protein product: CASSPGTSSNEQYF.

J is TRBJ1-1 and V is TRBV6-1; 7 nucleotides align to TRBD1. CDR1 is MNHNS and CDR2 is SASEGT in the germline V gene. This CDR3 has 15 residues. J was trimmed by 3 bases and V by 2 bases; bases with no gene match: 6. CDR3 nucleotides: TGTGCCAGCAGTGAACCGTGGACAGGACACACTGAAGCTTTCTTT. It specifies CASSEPWTGHTEAFF.

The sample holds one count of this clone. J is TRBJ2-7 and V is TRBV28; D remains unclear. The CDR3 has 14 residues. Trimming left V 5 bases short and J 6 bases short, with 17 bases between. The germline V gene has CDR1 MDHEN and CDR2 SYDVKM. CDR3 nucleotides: TGTGCCAGCAGTACGGTACCTAGTTCGCGCGAGCAGTACTTC. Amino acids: CASSTVPSSREQYF.

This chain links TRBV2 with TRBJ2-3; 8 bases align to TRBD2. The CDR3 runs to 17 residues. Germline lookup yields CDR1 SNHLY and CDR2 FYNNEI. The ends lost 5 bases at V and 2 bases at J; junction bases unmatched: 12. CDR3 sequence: CASSPRGGRINTDTQYF. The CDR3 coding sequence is TGTGCCAGCAGTCCCCGGGGGGGCCGAATTAACACAGATACGCAGTATTTT.

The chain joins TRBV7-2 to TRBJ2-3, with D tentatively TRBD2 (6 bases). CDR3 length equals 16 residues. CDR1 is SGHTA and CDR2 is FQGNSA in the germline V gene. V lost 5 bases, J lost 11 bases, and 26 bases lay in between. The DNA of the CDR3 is TGTGCCAGCAGCACCGCACCGGGGGTATCCATATTGGGGCAGTATTTT. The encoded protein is CASSTAPGVSILGQYF.

The CDR3 DNA reads TGTGCCAGTAGTAACTCGGGCAGGGAGGCCTATGGCTACACCTTC. It specifies CASSNSGREAYGYTF. The gene calls are TRBV19 and TRBJ1-2; possibly TRBD1 for D (5 bases). The ends were cut back, 4 bases at V and 4 bases at J, with 16 bases in the middle. Germline V CDR1 and CDR2: LNHDA, SQIVND (reference sequence). The length of the CDR3 is 15 residues.

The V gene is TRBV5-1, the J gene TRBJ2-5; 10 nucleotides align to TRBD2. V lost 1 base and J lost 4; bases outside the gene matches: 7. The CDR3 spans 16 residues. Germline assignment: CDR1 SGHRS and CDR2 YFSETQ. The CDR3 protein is CASSLLSSGGGETQYF. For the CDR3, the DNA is TGCGCCAGCAGCTTGTTGTCTAGCGGGGGTGGAGAGACCCAGTACTTC.

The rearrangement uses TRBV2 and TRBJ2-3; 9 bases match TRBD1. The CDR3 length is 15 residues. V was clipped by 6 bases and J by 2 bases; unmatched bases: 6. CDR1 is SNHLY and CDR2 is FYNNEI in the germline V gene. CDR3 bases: TGTGCCAGCAGGCGTCGGACAGGGGCCACAGATACGCAGTATTTT. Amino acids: CASRRRTGATDTQYF.

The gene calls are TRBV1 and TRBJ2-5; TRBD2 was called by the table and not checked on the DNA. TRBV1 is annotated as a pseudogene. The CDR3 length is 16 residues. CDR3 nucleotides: TGCACCAGCAGCCAAGTACCTAGCGGGAGGGGGGAGACCCAGTACTTC. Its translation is CTSSQVPSGRGETQYF.

CDR3 amino acids: CASSLGTANTEAFF. The CDR3 region has the DNA TGTGCCAGCAGCCTCGGGACAGCTAACACTGAAGCTTTCTTT. The chain is built from TRBV7-8 and TRBJ1-1, with TRBD1 matching over 7 bases. The CDR3 sequence is 14 residues long. J gave up 2 bases and V 5 bases, and 5 bases lay outside the gene matches. Germline-derived CDR1 and CDR2 are SGHVS and FQNEAQ.

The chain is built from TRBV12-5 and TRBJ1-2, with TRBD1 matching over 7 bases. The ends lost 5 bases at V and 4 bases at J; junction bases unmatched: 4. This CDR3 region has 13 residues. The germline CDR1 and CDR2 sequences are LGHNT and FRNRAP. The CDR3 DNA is TGTGCTAGTGGTCTCGGGACAGCCTATGGCTACACCTTC. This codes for CASGLGTAYGYTF.

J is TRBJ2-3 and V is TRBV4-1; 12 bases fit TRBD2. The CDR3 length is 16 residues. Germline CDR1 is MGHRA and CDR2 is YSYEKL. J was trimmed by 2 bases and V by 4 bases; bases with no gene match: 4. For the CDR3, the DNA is TGCGCCAGCAGCCGTACTAGCGGGGGGACCACAGATACGCAGTATTTT. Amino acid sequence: CASSRTSGGTTDTQYF.